One and the same sample provided the 29 T cell receptor beta chains below, sequenced in a study of T cells after posttransplantation cyclophosphamide. Measured with immunoSEQ multiplex PCR; TCRdb has only the in-frame clones, and not every one. Of 15,000 to 20,000 clones in the sample, approximately 81% were seen once. Methotrexate plus calcineurin inhibitor accompanied controls' myeloablative marrow transplants; sampling was 1 year later. This specimen consisted of PBMCs, obtained nearly 450 days after allogeneic stem cell transplant with calcineurin inhibitor and methotrexate. The receptors stem from a male patient aged 25-45 years who received an allogeneic stem cell transplant from an unrelated donor, was CMV-positive, and had acute and chronic GVHD. Certain T cells may be donor cells from the graft.

The chain joins TRBV19 to TRBJ2-7; 8 bases fit TRBD1. CDR1 and CDR2 (germline): LNHDA, SQIVND (reference sequence). The CDR3 covers 15 residues. The trim removed 3 bases at V and 0 bases at J, leaving 4 bases unmatched. Here the CDR3 reads CASSIGQGDSYEQYF. In nucleotides, the CDR3 is TGTGCCAGTAGTATTGGACAGGGAGACTCCTACGAGCAGTACTTC. The full variable domain, in which reference TRBV19 and TRBJ2-7 provide the parts outside the CDR3, is DGGITQSPKYLFRKEGQNVTLSCEQNLNHDAMYWYRQDPGQGLRLIYYSQIVNDFQKGDIAEGYSVSREKKESFPLTVTSAQKNPTAFYLCASSIGQGDSYEQYFGPGTRLTVT.

This sequence joins TRBV9 and TRBJ2-1; 8 bases are shared with TRBD2. This CDR3 is built from 18 residues. J gave up 0 bases and V 0 bases, and 8 bases lay outside the gene matches. The germline V gene encodes CDR1 SGDLS and CDR2 YYNGEE. The CDR3 region has the DNA TGTGCCAGCAGCGTAGCGACGGGGGGGCAGGGCTCCTACAATGAGCAGTTCTTC. It encodes CASSVATGGQGSYNEQFF. The full variable domain, rest sourced from reference TRBV9 and TRBJ2-1, is DSGVTQTPKHLITATGQRVTLRCSPRSGDLSVYWYQQSLDQGLQFLIQYYNGEERAKGNILERFSAQQFPDLHSELNLSSLELGDSALYFCASSVATGGQGSYNEQFFGPGTRLTVL.

This clone was recorded a few times. This chain links TRBV28 with TRBJ1-4; TRBD1 matches at 8 bases. The CDR3 has 13 amino acids. V shed 3 bases and J 8 bases; nucleotides not matched to a gene: 2. The germline V gene encodes CDR1 MDHEN and CDR2 SYDVKM. The CDR3 protein is CASSLGQVEKLFF. CDR3 nucleotide sequence: TGTGCCAGCAGTTTGGGACAGGTAGAAAAACTGTTTTTT. The entire variable domain, with the rest obtained from reference TRBV28 and TRBJ1-4, is as follows: DVKVTQSSRYLVKRTGEKVFLECVQDMDHENMFWYRQDPGLGLRLIYFSYDVKMKEKGDIPEGYSVSREKKERFSLILESASTNQTSMYLCASSLGQVEKLFFGSGTQLSVL.

The rearrangement uses TRBV7-2 and TRBJ2-7, with 7 bases matching TRBD2. J lost 3 bases, V lost 5 bases, and 7 bases had no gene match. Germline V CDR1 and CDR2: SGHTA, FQGNSA. The CDR3 has 14 residues. CDR3 DNA: TGTGCCAGCAGCCATACGGGGGGATACTACGAGCAGTACTTC. This gives the protein CASSHTGGYYEQYF.

The chain carries TRBV30 and TRBJ2-7; 7 nucleotides match TRBD1. V lost 5 bases to trimming and J lost 3 bases; unmatched junction nucleotides: 1. This CDR3 is 11 amino acids long. The V gene's germline CDR1 is GTSNPN and CDR2 SVGIG (reference sequence). CDR3 loop: CAWGDSYEQYF. The CDR3 DNA follows: TGTGCCTGGGGGGACAGCTACGAGCAGTACTTC. Variable domain in full (rest from reference TRBV30 and TRBJ2-7): SQTIHQWPATLVQPVGSPLSLECTVEGTSNPNLYWYRQAAGRGLQLLFYSVGIGQISSEVPQNLSASRPQDRQFILSSKKLLLSDSGFYLCAWGDSYEQYFGPGTRLTVT.

This rearrangement joins TRBV2 to TRBJ1-1; weak D call: TRBD1 (6 bases). The CDR3 is 16 residues long. CDR1 is SNHLY, CDR2 FYNNEI, per germline. V lost 0 bases and J lost 2, with 13 bases in between. The CDR3 DNA follows: TGTGCCAGCAGTGAAGCAGGCAGGGGAGATAACACTGAAGCTTTCTTT. Residues: CASSEAGRGDNTEAFF.

The chain has TRBV28 and TRBJ2-7; D gene uncertain. V shed 6 bases and J shed 2 bases, with 11 bases lying between them. Germline V lookup: CDR1 MDHEN, CDR2 SYDVKM. The length of the CDR3 is 13 residues. In DNA, the CDR3 is TGTGCCAGCAGCTACCTCCTTACCTACGAGCAGTACTTC. As protein: CASSYLLTYEQYF.

This clone showed up just once. This chain uses TRBV7-8 with TRBJ2-7; tentative D call: TRBD1 (5 bases). V lost 2 bases and J 6 bases, leaving 14 bases between the germline ends. The CDR3 extends over 14 amino acids. Per the germline V gene, CDR1 is SGHVS and CDR2 is FQNEAQ. The CDR3 nucleotides are TGTGCCAGCAGCTTAACCAACCCGCAGGGCGAGCAGTACTTC. Its protein is CASSLTNPQGEQYF.

In regard to this clone: Mismatch with germline at one junction end may stem from a read error. This rearrangement joins TRBV5-4 to TRBJ2-7; D perhaps matches TRBD1 (5 bases). The germline V gene has CDR1 SGHNT and CDR2 YYREEE (reference sequence). This CDR3 region has 15 residues. The CDR3, as DNA: TGCGCCAGCAGCCAAGATCGGCACAGGTCCTACGAGCAGTACTTC. Protein: CASSQDRHRSYEQYF.

This clone occurred once. The chain is built from TRBV6-6 and TRBJ1-2; 8 nucleotides match TRBD1. The V and J ends lost 6 bases and 8 bases, in that order; junction bases with no gene match: 14. Germline CDR1 reads MNHNY; CDR2 reads SVGAGI (reference sequence). The CDR3 is made up of 15 amino acids. The CDR3, as DNA: TGTGCCAGCAGCACCACACACCAGGGGGCTTTCGGCTACACCTTC. Its protein product is CASSTTHQGAFGYTF.

The gene calls are TRBV4-1 and TRBJ2-1, with 7 bases identical to TRBD2. The CDR3 consists of 16 residues. From germline, CDR1 is MGHRA and CDR2 YSYEKL. After removal of 1 base from V and 4 bases from J, the junction contained 7 bases not matched to a gene. The CDR3 loop reads CASSQGQGRGYNEQFF. The CDR3 DNA reads TGCGCCAGCAGCCAAGGGCAAGGGCGGGGGTACAATGAGCAGTTCTTC.

This clone has a handful of counts. The rearrangement uses TRBV7-2 and TRBJ2-1, with 9 bases identical to TRBD2. CDR1 is SGHTA, CDR2 FQGNSA, per germline. The ends lost 5 bases at V and 2 bases at J; junction bases unmatched: 10. The CDR3 loop spans 17 amino acids. CDR3 DNA: TGTGCCAGCAGCCCATCAGCGGGGGGCCTTGCCTACAATGAGCAGTTCTTC. This encodes CASSPSAGGLAYNEQFF.

This chain links TRBV6-6 with TRBJ2-3; TRBD2 agrees at 7 bases. J lost 5 bases, V lost 8 bases, and 16 bases had no gene match. This CDR3 is built from 16 residues. Germline V gene data show CDR1 as MNHNY and CDR2 as SVGAGI (reference sequence). The CDR3 loop is CASGSLVGGRGDTQYF. The CDR3 coding sequence is TGTGCCAGCGGGTCCTTAGTGGGAGGGCGGGGAGATACGCAGTATTTT.

The table lists this clone with a few counts. Other DNA sequences in the sample encode the same CDR3. The chain uses TRBV9 and TRBJ1-1; no reliable D call. The CDR3 consists of 13 residues. Trimming shortened V by 1 base and J by 0 bases, and 4 bases separated the two germline ends. Per germline, CDR1 SGDLS and CDR2 YYNGEE. DNA for the CDR3: TGTGCCAGCAGCGTACAGGTGAACACTGAAGCTTTCTTT. This gives the protein CASSVQVNTEAFF.

The rearrangement links TRBV2 to TRBJ2-5, with 12 bases that match TRBD2. The CDR3 has 15 amino acids. V was pared by 6 bases and J by 5 bases, with 7 bases of the junction left unmatched. The germline CDR1 and CDR2 sequences are SNHLY and FYNNEI. The CDR3 reads CASRRLAGVGETQYF. CDR3 in DNA: TGTGCCAGCAGGAGACTAGCGGGAGTGGGCGAGACCCAGTACTTC.

The V and J genes are TRBV5-1 and TRBJ2-3, with 7 bases lining up with TRBD2. Per the germline V gene, CDR1 is SGHRS and CDR2 is YFSETQ. This CDR3 has 16 residues. After removal of 5 bases from V and 0 bases from J, the junction contained 9 bases not matched to a gene. The CDR3: CASSSEGRGSTDTQYF. CDR3 DNA: TGCGCCAGCAGTTCTGAGGGGCGGGGGAGCACAGATACGCAGTATTTT.

The V call is TRBV5-1, the J call TRBJ2-5; 9 bases are shared with TRBD1. The J call may be incorrect, as the DNA end agrees better with TRBJ2-7. Germline V gene data show CDR1 as SGHRS and CDR2 as YFSETQ. The CDR3 runs 15 residues. The CDR3 reads CASSLETGGSYEQYF. DNA for the CDR3: TGCGCCAGCAGCTTAGAGACAGGGGGCTCCTACGAGCAGTACTTC.

The V and J genes are TRBV11-2 and TRBJ2-5; D possibly corresponds to TRBD2 (7 bases). The CDR3 runs to 14 residues. The germline V and J ends were trimmed by 3 bases and 5 bases, with 13 bases remaining between them. Germline CDR1 SGHAT, CDR2 FQNNGV. In DNA, the CDR3 is TGTGCCAGCAGCTTTGGGGCGGGGGCGGAGACCCAGTACTTC. It translates to CASSFGAGAETQYF.

This chain connects TRBV4-3 to TRBJ2-1, with TRBD2 identical over 11 bases. V lost 1 base, J lost 5 bases, and 4 bases stayed unmatched. The CDR3 is 16 amino acids. Germline CDR1 LGHNA, CDR2 YSLEER. The CDR3 here is CASSQGGGLADNEQFF. The CDR3 coding sequence is TGCGCCAGCAGCCAAGGGGGGGGACTAGCGGACAATGAGCAGTTCTTC.

V is TRBV27 and J is TRBJ2-1, with D uncertain. Germline CDR1 reads MNHEY; CDR2 reads SMNVEV (reference sequence). Trimming stripped 4 bases from V and 7 bases from J, with 5 bases between. The CDR3 is 11 amino acids. Here the CDR3 DNA reads TGTGCCAGCAGTTATCATAATGAGCAGTTCTTC. It encodes CASSYHNEQFF.

The genes are TRBV19 and TRBJ2-7, with 9 bases that match TRBD2. Trimming at V came to 5 bases and at J to 3 bases, leaving 11 bases not matched to a gene. The CDR3 extends over 16 amino acids. Germline loops: CDR1 LNHDA, CDR2 SQIVND (reference sequence). CDR3 DNA: TGTGCCAGTAGTCCCCAAGGAGCGGGGGGAATCTACGAGCAGTACTTC. Amino acid sequence: CASSPQGAGGIYEQYF.

The J gene is TRBJ1-2, the V gene TRBV7-3; a weak D match, TRBD1 (5 bases). The germline V gene has CDR1 SGHTA and CDR2 FQGTGA. V lost 1 base to trimming and J lost 8 bases, with 11 bases between them. The CDR3 is 13 residues long. The CDR3 region is CASSLRGQSGYTF. The CDR3 coding sequence is TGTGCCAGCAGCTTAAGGGGCCAGTCGGGCTACACCTTC.

The V call is TRBV20-1, the J call TRBJ2-1; TRBD2 matches at 7 bases. The CDR3 is 11 residues long. Germline V gene lookup returns CDR1 DFQATT and CDR2 SNEGSKA (reference sequence). Germline trimming cut 0 bases from V and 14 bases from J; bases unmatched to any gene: 4. The CDR3 region has the DNA TGCAGTGCTAGAGATACACGGGGGGAGTTCTTC. It yields the protein CSARDTRGEFF.

The chain combines TRBV7-9 with TRBJ2-1; the match to TRBD1 covers 12 bases. From germline, CDR1 is SEHNR and CDR2 FQNEAQ (reference sequence). There are 17 residues in the CDR3. J was trimmed by 1 base and V by 5 bases; bases with no gene match: 6. The CDR3 protein is CASSPGQGAKSYNEQFF. The CDR3 DNA reads as TGTGCCAGCAGCCCGGGACAGGGGGCGAAGTCCTACAATGAGCAGTTCTTC.

The J gene is TRBJ2-3, the V gene TRBV19; the D gene is possibly TRBD2 (5 bases). CDR1 is LNHDA, CDR2 SQIVND, per germline (reference sequence). The length of the CDR3 is 14 residues. Trimming left V 5 bases short and J 2 bases short, with 11 bases between. The CDR3 reads CASSGGLPTDTQYF. The CDR3 DNA reads as TGTGCCAGTAGTGGAGGACTGCCCACAGATACGCAGTATTTT.

This chain links TRBV6-1 with TRBJ1-2; D is perhaps TRBD1 (5 bases). The V end was cut by 3 bases, the J end by 6 bases, with 11 bases between. The CDR3 length is 13 residues. The V gene's germline CDR1 is MNHNS and CDR2 SASEGT. The CDR3 here is CASSDGRDHGYTF. For the CDR3, the DNA is TGTGCCAGCAGTGATGGCAGGGATCATGGCTACACCTTC.

In its sample, this clone was seen a few times. This chain connects TRBV14 to TRBJ2-7; D may be TRBD1 (6 bases). Germline assignment: CDR1 SGHDN and CDR2 FVKESK. V was cut by 1 base and J by 6 bases, with 10 bases left in between. This CDR3 has 13 residues. CDR3 sequence: CASSQVVGGEQYF. As DNA, the CDR3 is TGTGCCAGCAGCCAAGTCGTAGGGGGCGAGCAGTACTTC. Looking up the rest from reference TRBV14 and TRBJ2-7 gives the full variable domain: EAGVTQFPSHSVIEKGQTVTLRCDPISGHDNLYWYRRVMGKEIKFLLHFVKESKQDESGMPNNRFLAERTGGTYSTLKVQPAELEDSGVYFCASSQVVGGEQYFGPGTRLTVT.

In the case of this clone: Only one base separates this from a far larger clonotype, so it likely reflects a read error. Distinct nucleotide sequences in the sample also encode this CDR3. This chain uses TRBV5-1 with TRBJ2-1; D unresolved. The CDR3 has 15 amino acids. Germline loops: CDR1 SGHRS, CDR2 YFSETQ. CDR3 DNA sequence: TGCGCCAGCAGTTTGGATTCGGTCTCCTACAATGAGCAGTTCTTC. It specifies CASSLDSVSYNEQFF.

CDR3 DNA sequence: TGTGCCAGCAGCTTAGGGGCCGGGACAGCCTACAATGAGCAGTTCTTC. This codes for CASSLGAGTAYNEQFF. The V call is TRBV11-2, the J call TRBJ2-1, with TRBD1 identical over 7 bases. With 1 base clipped from V and 2 bases from J, the junction kept 5 bases outside the gene matches. The CDR3 is made up of 16 amino acids. The germline CDR1 and CDR2 sequences are SGHAT and FQNNGV.